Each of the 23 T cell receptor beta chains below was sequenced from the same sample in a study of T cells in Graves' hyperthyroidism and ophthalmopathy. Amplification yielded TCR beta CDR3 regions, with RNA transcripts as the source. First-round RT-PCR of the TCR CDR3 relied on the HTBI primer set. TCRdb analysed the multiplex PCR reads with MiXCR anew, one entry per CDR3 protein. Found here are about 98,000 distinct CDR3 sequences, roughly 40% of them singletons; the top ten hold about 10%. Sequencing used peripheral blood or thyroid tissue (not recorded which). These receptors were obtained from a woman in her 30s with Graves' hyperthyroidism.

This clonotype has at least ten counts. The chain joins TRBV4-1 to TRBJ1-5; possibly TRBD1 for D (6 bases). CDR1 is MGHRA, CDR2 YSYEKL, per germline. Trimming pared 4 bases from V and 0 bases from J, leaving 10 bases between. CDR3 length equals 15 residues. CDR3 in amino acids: CASSRGTPSNQPQHF. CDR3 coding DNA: TGCGCCAGCAGCCGTGGGACACCTAGCAATCAGCCCCAGCATTTT.

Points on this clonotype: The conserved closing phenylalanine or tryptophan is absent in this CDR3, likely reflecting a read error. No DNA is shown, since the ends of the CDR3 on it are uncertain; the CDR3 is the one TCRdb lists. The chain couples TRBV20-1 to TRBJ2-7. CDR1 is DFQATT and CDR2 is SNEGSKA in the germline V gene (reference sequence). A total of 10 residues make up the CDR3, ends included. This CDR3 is CSAQDYEQHS.

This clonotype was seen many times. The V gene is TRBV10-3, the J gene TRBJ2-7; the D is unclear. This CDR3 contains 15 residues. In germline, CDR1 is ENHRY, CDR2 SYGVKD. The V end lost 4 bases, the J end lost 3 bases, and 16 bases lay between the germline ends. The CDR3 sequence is CAISATTDAHYEQYF. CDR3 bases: TGTGCCATCAGTGCAACGACGGATGCCCACTACGAGCAGTACTTC.

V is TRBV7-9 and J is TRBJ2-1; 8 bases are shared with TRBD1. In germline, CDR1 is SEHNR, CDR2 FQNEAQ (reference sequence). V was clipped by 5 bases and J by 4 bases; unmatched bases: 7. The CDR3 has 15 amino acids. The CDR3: CASSLRQGIYNEQFF. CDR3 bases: TGTGCCAGCAGCCTCCGACAGGGGATATACAATGAGCAGTTCTTC.

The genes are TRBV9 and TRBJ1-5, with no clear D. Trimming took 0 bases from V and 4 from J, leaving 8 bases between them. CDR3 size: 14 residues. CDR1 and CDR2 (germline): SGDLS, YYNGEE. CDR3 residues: CASSVGTPNQPQHF. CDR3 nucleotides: TGTGCCAGCAGCGTAGGGACGCCGAATCAGCCCCAGCATTTT.

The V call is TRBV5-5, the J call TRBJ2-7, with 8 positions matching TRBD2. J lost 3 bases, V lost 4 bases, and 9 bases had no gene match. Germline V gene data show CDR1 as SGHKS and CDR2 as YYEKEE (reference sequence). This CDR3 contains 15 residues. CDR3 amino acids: CASSRPGLGGYEQYF. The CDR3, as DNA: TGTGCCAGCAGCAGACCGGGACTAGGGGGCTACGAGCAGTACTTC. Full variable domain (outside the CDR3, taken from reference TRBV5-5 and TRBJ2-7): DAGVTQSPTHLIKTRGQQVTLRCSPISGHKSVSWYQQVLGQGPQFIFQYYEKEERGRGNFPDRFSARQFPNYSSELNVNALLLGDSALYLCASSRPGLGGYEQYFGPGTRLTVT.

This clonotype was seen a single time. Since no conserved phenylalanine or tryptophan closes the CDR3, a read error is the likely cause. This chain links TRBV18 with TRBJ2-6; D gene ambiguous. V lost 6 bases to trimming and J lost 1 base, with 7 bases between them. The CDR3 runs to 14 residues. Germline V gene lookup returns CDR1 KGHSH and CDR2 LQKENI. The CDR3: CASSLNSGANVLTS. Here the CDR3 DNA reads TGTGCCAGCTCTTTGAATTCTGGGGCCAACGTCCTGACTTCC.

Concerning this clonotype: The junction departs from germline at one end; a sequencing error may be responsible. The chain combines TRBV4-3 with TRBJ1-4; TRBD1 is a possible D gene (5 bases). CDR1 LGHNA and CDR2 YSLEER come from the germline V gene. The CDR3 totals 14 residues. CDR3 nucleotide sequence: TGCGCCTGCAGCCAGACAGAAGCAAATGAACAACTGTTTTTT. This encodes CACSQTEANEQLFF.

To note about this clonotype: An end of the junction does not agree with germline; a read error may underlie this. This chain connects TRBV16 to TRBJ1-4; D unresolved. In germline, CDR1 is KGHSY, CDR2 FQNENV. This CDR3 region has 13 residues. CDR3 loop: CASSPPCNERLFF. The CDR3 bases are TGTGCCAGCAGCCCCCCCTGTAATGAAAGACTGTTTTTT. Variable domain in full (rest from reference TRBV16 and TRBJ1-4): GEEVAQTPKHLVRGEGQKAKLYCAPIKGHSYVFWYQQVLKNEFKFLISFQNENVFDETGMPKERFSAKCLPNSPCSLEIQATKLEDSAVYFCASSPPCNERLFFGSGTQLSVL.

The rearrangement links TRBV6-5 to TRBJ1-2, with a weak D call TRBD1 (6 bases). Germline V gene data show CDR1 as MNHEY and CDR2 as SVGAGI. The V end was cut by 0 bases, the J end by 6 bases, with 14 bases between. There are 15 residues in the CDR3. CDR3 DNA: TGTGCCAGCAGTTACTCGCGTCAGGGGAATAATGGCTACACCTTC. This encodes CASSYSRQGNNGYTF.

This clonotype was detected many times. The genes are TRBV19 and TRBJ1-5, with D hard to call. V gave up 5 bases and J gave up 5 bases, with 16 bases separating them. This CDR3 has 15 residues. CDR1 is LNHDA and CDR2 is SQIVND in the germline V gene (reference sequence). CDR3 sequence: CASSPPTGSYQPQHF. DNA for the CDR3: TGTGCCAGTAGTCCTCCAACTGGTTCCTATCAGCCCCAGCATTTT.

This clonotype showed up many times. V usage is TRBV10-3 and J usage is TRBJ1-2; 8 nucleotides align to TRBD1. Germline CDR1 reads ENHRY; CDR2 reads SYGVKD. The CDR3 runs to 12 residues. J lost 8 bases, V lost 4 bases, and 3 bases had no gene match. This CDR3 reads CAISGQGTGYTF. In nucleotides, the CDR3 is TGTGCCATCAGTGGACAGGGGACCGGCTACACCTTC.

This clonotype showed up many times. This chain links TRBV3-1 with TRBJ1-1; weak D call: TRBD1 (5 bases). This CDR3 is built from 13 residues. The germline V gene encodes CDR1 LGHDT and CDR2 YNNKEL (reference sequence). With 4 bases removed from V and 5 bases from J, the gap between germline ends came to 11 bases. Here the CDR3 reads CASSRAEGTEAFF. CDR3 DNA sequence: TGTGCCAGCAGCCGGGCCGAGGGGACTGAAGCTTTCTTT.

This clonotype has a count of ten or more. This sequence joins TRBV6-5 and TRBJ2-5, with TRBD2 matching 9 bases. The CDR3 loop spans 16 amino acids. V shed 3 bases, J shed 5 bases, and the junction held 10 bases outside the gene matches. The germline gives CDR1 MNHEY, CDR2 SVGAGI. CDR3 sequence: CASSYTASGIEETQYF. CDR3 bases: TGTGCCAGCAGTTATACGGCTAGCGGGATAGAGGAGACCCAGTACTTC.

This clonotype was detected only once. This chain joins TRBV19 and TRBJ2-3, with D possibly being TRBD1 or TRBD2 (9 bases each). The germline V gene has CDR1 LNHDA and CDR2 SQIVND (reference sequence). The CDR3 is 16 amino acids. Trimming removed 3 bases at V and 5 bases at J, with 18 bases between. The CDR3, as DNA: TGTGCCAGTAGTATTACAGGGGGCGGGAGGGAAGATACGCAGTATTTT. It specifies CASSITGGGREDTQYF.

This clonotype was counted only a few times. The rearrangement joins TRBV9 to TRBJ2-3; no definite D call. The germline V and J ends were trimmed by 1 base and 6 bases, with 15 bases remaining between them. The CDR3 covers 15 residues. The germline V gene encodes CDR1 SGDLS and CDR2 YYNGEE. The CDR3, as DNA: TGTGCCAGCAGCGTATATCCAGGTCACATCGATACGCAGTATTTT. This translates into CASSVYPGHIDTQYF. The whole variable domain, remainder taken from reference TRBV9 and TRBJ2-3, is DSGVTQTPKHLITATGQRVTLRCSPRSGDLSVYWYQQSLDQGLQFLIQYYNGEERAKGNILERFSAQQFPDLHSELNLSSLELGDSALYFCASSVYPGHIDTQYFGPGTRLTVL.

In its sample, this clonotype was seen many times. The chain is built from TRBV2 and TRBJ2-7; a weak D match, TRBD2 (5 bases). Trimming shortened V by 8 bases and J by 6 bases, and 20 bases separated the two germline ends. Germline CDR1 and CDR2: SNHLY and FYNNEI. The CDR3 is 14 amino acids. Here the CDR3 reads CASGRARGMGEQYF. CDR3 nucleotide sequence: TGTGCCAGCGGAAGGGCTAGAGGGATGGGCGAGCAGTACTTC.

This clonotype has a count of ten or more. Here the CDR3 reads CASSHLTGELFF. The CDR3 nucleotides are TGTGCCAGCAGCCACCTCACCGGGGAGCTGTTTTTT. The chain links TRBV4-2 to TRBJ2-2; D gene ambiguous. Trimming stripped 3 bases from V and 4 bases from J, with 3 bases between. The CDR3 is 12 amino acids. In germline, CDR1 is LGHNA, CDR2 YNFKEQ.

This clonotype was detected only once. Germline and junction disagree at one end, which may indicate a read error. CDR3 protein: CASSWWGEGAYVLTF. Here the CDR3 DNA reads TGTGCCAGCAGCTGGTGGGGCGAGGGGGCCTACGTCCTGACTTTC. This sequence joins TRBV7-9 and TRBJ2-6; 7 bases align to TRBD1. The CDR3 sequence is 15 residues long. Germline V CDR1 and CDR2: SEHNR, FQNEAQ (reference sequence).

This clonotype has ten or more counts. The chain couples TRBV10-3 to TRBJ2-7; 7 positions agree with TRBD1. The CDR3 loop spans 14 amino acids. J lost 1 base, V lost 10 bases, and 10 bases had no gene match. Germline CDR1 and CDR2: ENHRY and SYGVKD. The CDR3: CATTQGQSSYEQYF. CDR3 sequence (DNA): TGTGCCACCACCCAGGGACAGTCGTCCTACGAGCAGTACTTC.

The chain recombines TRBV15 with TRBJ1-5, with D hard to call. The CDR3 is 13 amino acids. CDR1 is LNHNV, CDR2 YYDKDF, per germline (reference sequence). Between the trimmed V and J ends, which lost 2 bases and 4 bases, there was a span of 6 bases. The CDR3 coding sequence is TGTGCCACCAGCAGATGGGGTAATCAGCCCCAGCATTTT. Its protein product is CATSRWGNQPQHF.

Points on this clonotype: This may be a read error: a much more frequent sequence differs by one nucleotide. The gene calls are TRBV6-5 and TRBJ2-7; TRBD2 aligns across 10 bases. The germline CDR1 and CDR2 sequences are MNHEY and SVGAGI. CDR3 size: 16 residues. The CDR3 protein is CASSYSWTSGIYEQCF. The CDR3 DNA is TGTGCCAGCAGTTACTCTTGGACTAGCGGTATATACGAGCAGTGCTTC.

CDR3 in DNA: TGTGCCACCAGCAGAGAAGCCGGGACAGGGGGTGGTGGCTACACCTTC. Protein: CATSREAGTGGGGYTF. The chain joins TRBV15 to TRBJ1-2; 11 positions agree with TRBD1. CDR3 length equals 16 residues. Looked up from germline, CDR1 is LNHNV and CDR2 is YYDKDF (reference sequence). The V segment lost 0 bases and the J segment 7 bases; nucleotides outside the gene matches: 7. Supplemented by reference TRBV15 and TRBJ1-2, the full variable domain reads DAMVIQNPRYQVTQFGKPVTLSCSQTLNHNVMYWYQQKSSQAPKLLFHYYDKDFNNEADTPDNFQSRRPNTSFCFLDIRSPGLGDTAMYLCATSREAGTGGGGYTFGSGTRLTVV.